This T cell receptor beta chain was obtained from a study of T cell changes during pregnancy in multiple sclerosis (dated by TCRdb to between 2018 and 2020). Regarding the complete study: In women with multiple sclerosis, the researchers looked at how the T cell repertoire shifted as pregnancy progressed.

As regards this clone: Its cognate antigen has yet to be identified. No clone much larger than this one lies a single base away; base qualities are absent.

Measured from the cysteine to the phenylalanine, the CDR3 is 15 residues long. Only the CDR3 DNA stays, 45 bases, in frame from base 1. The germline V gene gives CDR1 as MGHRA and CDR2 as YSYEKL. The junction carries 12 bases between V and J, which are trimmed by 0 bases and 4 bases respectively. Libraries were prepared through the immunoSEQ multiplex PCR assay. TCRdb took over this immuneACCESS table, retaining in-frame rearrangements with V and J assigned. Such tables are incomplete; in checked studies, under half of the missing clones stem from an unresolved V gene, and the remainder is unexplained. The sample table holds approximately 90,000 clones, of which roughly nine tenths were seen once. The ten largest make up approximately 2.5% of the sample.

The V and J segments used are TRBV4-1 and TRBJ1-2; TRBD1 might be the D gene, on 5 matching bases. The specimen was peripheral blood, collected in the first trimester of pregnancy. This sequence was found in a female donor with multiple sclerosis, enrolled in a pregnancy study. The nucleotide sequence reads TGCGCCAGCAGCCAAGAAACTCGACAGTTCTATGGCTACACCTTC. It translates to CASSQETRQFYGYTF.